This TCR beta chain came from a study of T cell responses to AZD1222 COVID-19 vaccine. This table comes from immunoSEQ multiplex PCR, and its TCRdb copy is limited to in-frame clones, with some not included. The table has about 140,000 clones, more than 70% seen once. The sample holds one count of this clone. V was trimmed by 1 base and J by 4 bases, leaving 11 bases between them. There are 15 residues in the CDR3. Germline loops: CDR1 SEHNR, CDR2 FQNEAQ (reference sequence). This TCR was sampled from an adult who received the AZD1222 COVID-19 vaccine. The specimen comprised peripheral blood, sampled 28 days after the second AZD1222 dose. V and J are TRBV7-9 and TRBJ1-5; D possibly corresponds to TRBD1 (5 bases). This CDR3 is CASSLGDTGNQPQHF. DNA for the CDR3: TGTGCCAGCAGCTTAGGAGACACAGGAAATCAGCCCCAGCATTTT.